This T cell receptor (beta chain) derives from a study of blood T cell repertoires in COVID-19. How the authors handled the data: Reference gene primer amplification yielded estimated nucleated cell counts. Libraries were prepared by immunoSEQ multiplex PCR; TCRdb keeps only in-frame clonotypes and omits some of them. V and J calls and clone size follow that table, whereas D and trimming were derived from the DNA. Here the sample spans approximately 300,000 clones, around 85% being singletons. This clone has only a few counts. In germline, CDR1 is GTSNPN, CDR2 SVGIG (reference sequence). The CDR3 extends over 15 amino acids. V shed 6 bases and J 1 base; nucleotides not matched to a gene: 9.

The receptor was isolated from a woman in her forties or fifties with active or convalescent COVID-19. The chain joins TRBV30 to TRBJ1-5; 7 bases align to TRBD1. The material sequenced was peripheral blood. CDR3 DNA sequence: TGTGCCTGTATCCCCGGGGGACAGAGCAATCAGCCCCAGCATTTT. This encodes CACIPGGQSNQPQHF.